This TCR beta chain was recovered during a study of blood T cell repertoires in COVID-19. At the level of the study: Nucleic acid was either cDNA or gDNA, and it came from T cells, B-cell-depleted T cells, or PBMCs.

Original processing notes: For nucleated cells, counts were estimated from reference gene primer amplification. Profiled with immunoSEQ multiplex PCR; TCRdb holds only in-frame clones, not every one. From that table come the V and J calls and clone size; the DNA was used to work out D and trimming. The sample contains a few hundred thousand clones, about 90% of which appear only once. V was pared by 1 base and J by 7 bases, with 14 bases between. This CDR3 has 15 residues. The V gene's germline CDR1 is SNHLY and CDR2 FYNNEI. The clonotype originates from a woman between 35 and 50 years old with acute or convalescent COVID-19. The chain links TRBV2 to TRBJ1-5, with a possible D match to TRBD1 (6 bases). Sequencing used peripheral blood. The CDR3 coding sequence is TGTGCCAGCAGTGAAGGGGGGGGCAGGGTCCAGCCCCAGCATTTT. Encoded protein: CASSEGGGRVQPQHF.